Shown below are 28 T cell receptor beta chains from a single sample sequenced in a study of shared clonotypes between healthy human individuals. Measured with immunoSEQ multiplex PCR; TCRdb has only the in-frame clones, and not every one. The profile shows 450,000 to 500,000 clones, 60% to 80% of them singletons. The sequenced sample consisted of PBMCs. The origin of the receptors is a woman between 40 and 55 years old in good health. Some clones in this sample may be carry-over from other donors' samples.

The rearrangement links TRBV28 to TRBJ1-4, with 7 bases aligning to TRBD1. Germline CDR1 reads MDHEN; CDR2 reads SYDVKM. The CDR3 covers 15 residues. J was trimmed by 0 bases and V by 6 bases; bases with no gene match: 4. The CDR3 DNA is TGTGCCAGCAGACGACAGGGTTCAACTAATGAAAAACTGTTTTTT. It translates to CASRRQGSTNEKLFF. The whole variable domain, remainder taken from reference TRBV28 and TRBJ1-4, is DVKVTQSSRYLVKRTGEKVFLECVQDMDHENMFWYRQDPGLGLRLIYFSYDVKMKEKGDIPEGYSVSREKKERFSLILESASTNQTSMYLCASRRQGSTNEKLFFGSGTQLSVL.

This clone was counted once. The gene calls are TRBV28 and TRBJ2-7, with 9 bases fitting TRBD1. CDR1 is MDHEN and CDR2 is SYDVKM in the germline V gene. This CDR3 spans 14 amino acids. V shed 5 bases, J shed 4 bases, and the junction held 6 bases outside the gene matches. CDR3 in amino acids: CASSPTGQGYEQYF. The CDR3 DNA sequence: TGTGCCAGCAGTCCAACCGGACAGGGGTACGAGCAGTACTTC.

This clone turned up a few times. The chain carries TRBV7-2 and TRBJ2-3; TRBD2 aligns across 7 bases. Germline assignment: CDR1 SGHTA and CDR2 FQGNSA. V was pared by 4 bases and J by 6 bases, with 7 bases of the junction left unmatched. The CDR3 has 14 residues. CDR3 sequence reads: CASSSGLVRDTQYF. The DNA of the CDR3 is TGTGCCAGCAGCTCCGGACTAGTGAGGGATACGCAGTATTTT. Using reference TRBV7-2 and TRBJ2-3 for the parts outside the CDR3, the full variable domain is GAGVSQSPSNKVTEKGKDVELRCDPISGHTALYWYRQSLGQGLEFLIYFQGNSAPDKSGLPSDRFSAERTGGSVSTLTIQRTQQEDSAVYLCASSSGLVRDTQYFGPGTRLTVL.

The chain couples TRBV7-9 to TRBJ1-2; D uncertain. CDR1 SEHNR and CDR2 FQNEAQ come from the germline V gene (reference sequence). This CDR3 spans 13 amino acids. The V gene lost 4 bases and the J gene lost 4 bases, with 10 bases spanning the gap. The CDR3, as DNA: TGTGCCAGCAGCTCCTCAGTTGGCTATGGCTACACCTTC. Its protein is CASSSSVGYGYTF.

This clone was recorded at least ten times. The CDR3 sequence: CASSPGLPSYNEQFF. DNA for the CDR3: TGTGCCAGCAGCCCCGGACTACCATCCTACAATGAGCAGTTCTTC. The rearrangement links TRBV5-8 to TRBJ2-1; a possible D gene is TRBD2 (6 bases). The V gene's germline CDR1 is SGHTS and CDR2 YDEGEE. The germline V and J ends were trimmed by 4 bases and 1 base, with 12 bases remaining between them. This CDR3 has 15 amino acids.

This clone came up a few times. This chain's CDR3 is CASSPGQGGSYEQYF. As DNA, the CDR3 is TGTGCCAGCTCCCCGGGACAGGGGGGGTCCTACGAGCAGTACTTC. The rearrangement links TRBV18 to TRBJ2-7, with 11 positions matching TRBD1. Germline V lookup: CDR1 KGHSH, CDR2 LQKENI. V lost 6 bases and J lost 1; bases outside the gene matches: 5. The CDR3 extends over 15 amino acids.

This clone appeared a few times. Other DNA sequences in the sample encode the same CDR3. V gene TRBV4-3 combines with J gene TRBJ1-4; D not resolved. V dropped 0 bases and J dropped 8 bases, with 19 bases sitting between them. This CDR3 region has 17 residues. CDR1 is LGHNA, CDR2 YSLEER, per germline. The CDR3 sequence is CASSQDLGNPAGEKLFF. CDR3 bases: TGCGCCAGCAGCCAAGATTTGGGCAATCCGGCGGGGGAAAAACTGTTTTTT.

This rearrangement joins TRBV28 to TRBJ2-7, with D perhaps matching TRBD2 (5 bases). The germline CDR1 and CDR2 sequences are MDHEN and SYDVKM. This CDR3 comprises 13 residues. V lost 6 bases and J lost 2, with 11 bases in between. CDR3 nucleotide sequence: TGTGCCAGCAGCCTTTACGGGGCCTACGAGCAGTACTTC. Encoded protein: CASSLYGAYEQYF.

J is TRBJ2-7 and V is TRBV7-8; D may correspond to TRBD1 or TRBD2 (8 bases each). Germline CDR1 reads SGHVS; CDR2 reads FQNEAQ. Trimming left V 5 bases short and J 5 bases short, with 16 bases between. The CDR3 is 14 amino acids. The CDR3 DNA is TGTGCCAGCAGCACAGGGGGACTAGGGGACGAGCAGTACTTC. Amino acid sequence: CASSTGGLGDEQYF.

The chain joins TRBV30 to TRBJ2-2; 8 bases line up with TRBD2. Germline CDR1 reads GTSNPN; CDR2 reads SVGIG (reference sequence). The ends lost 3 bases at V and 5 bases at J; junction bases unmatched: 14. CDR3 size: 17 residues. CDR3 coding DNA: TGTGCCTGGAGCTCCCGAAGCGGGAGAGTAGGGACCGGGGAGCTGTTTTTT. This encodes CAWSSRSGRVGTGELFF.

V usage is TRBV5-5 and J usage is TRBJ2-7, with D maybe TRBD2 (5 bases). The CDR3 is made up of 15 amino acids. The V gene's germline CDR1 is SGHKS and CDR2 YYEKEE (reference sequence). V was cut by 0 bases and J by 2 bases, with 12 bases left in between. CDR3 nucleotide sequence: TGTGCCAGCAGCTTGGCGGAGGACGGAACCTACGAGCAGTACTTC. Translating it yields CASSLAEDGTYEQYF.

This clone was observed a few times. This sample also contains other DNA sequences that code for the same CDR3. This chain connects TRBV5-1 to TRBJ1-1, with a possible D match to TRBD1 (5 bases). With 1 base removed from V and 1 base from J, the gap between germline ends came to 14 bases. There are 16 residues in the CDR3. From germline, CDR1 is SGHRS and CDR2 YFSETQ. As DNA, the CDR3 is TGCGCCAGCAGCTTGACGGCAGGGACTGAGAACACTGAAGCTTTCTTT. Protein: CASSLTAGTENTEAFF. Full variable domain (outside the CDR3, taken from reference TRBV5-1 and TRBJ1-1): KAGVTQTPRYLIKTRGQQVTLSCSPISGHRSVSWYQQTPGQGLQFLFEYFSETQRNKGNFPGRFSGRQFSNSRSEMNVSTLELGDSALYLCASSLTAGTENTEAFFGQGTRLTVV.

This clone appeared a single time. This chain joins TRBV10-3 and TRBJ2-1; 7 bases are shared with TRBD2. The CDR3 is 13 amino acids. CDR1 and CDR2 (germline): ENHRY, SYGVKD. The J segment lost 5 bases and the V segment lost 6 bases, leaving 4 bases of the junction unmatched. The DNA of the CDR3 is TGTGCCATCAGGCGGGAGCAGGACAATGAGCAGTTCTTC. Protein sequence: CAIRREQDNEQFF.

This clone was counted many times. This rearrangement joins TRBV29-1 to TRBJ1-4; D remains unclear. CDR1 and CDR2 from the germline V gene are SQVTM and ANQGSEA. V was pared by 7 bases and J by 7 bases, with 13 bases between. This CDR3 comprises 12 residues. CDR3 sequence: CSAGWAGEKLFF. In DNA form, the CDR3 reads TGCAGCGCTGGGTGGGCGGGTGAAAAACTGTTTTTT.

V gene TRBV6-1 combines with J gene TRBJ1-5, with D tentatively TRBD1 (5 bases). The V gene's germline CDR1 is MNHNS and CDR2 SASEGT. Trimming left V 3 bases short and J 0 bases short, with 9 bases between. This CDR3 contains 15 residues. The CDR3 loop is CASSEWGFSNQPQHF. The DNA of the CDR3 is TGTGCCAGCAGTGAGTGGGGGTTTAGCAATCAGCCCCAGCATTTT.

This clone turned up a few times. The CDR3 loop is CASRNSRQGAGETQYF. The CDR3 coding sequence is TGTGCCAGCAGGAATTCGAGGCAGGGGGCGGGAGAGACCCAGTACTTC. The rearrangement links TRBV6-6 to TRBJ2-5, with 8 bases identical to TRBD1. Per germline, CDR1 MNHNY and CDR2 SVGAGI (reference sequence). V dropped 6 bases and J dropped 4; count of bases not matched to a gene: 13. The CDR3 loop spans 16 amino acids.

V is TRBV5-5 and J is TRBJ1-3; a weak D match, TRBD1 (6 bases). Trimming left V 2 bases short and J 2 bases short, with 11 bases between. This CDR3 spans 15 amino acids. The V gene's germline CDR1 is SGHKS and CDR2 YYEKEE (reference sequence). In DNA, the CDR3 is TGTGCCAGCAGCTTTAGGGGGGCGCCTGGAAACACCATATATTTT. Amino acids: CASSFRGAPGNTIYF.

In DNA, the CDR3 is TGTGCCAGCAGTTTAGGGACGTCGTATGGCTACACCTTC. As protein: CASSLGTSYGYTF. The gene calls are TRBV28 and TRBJ1-2; possibly TRBD1 for D (5 bases). There are 13 residues in the CDR3. V lost 2 bases to trimming and J lost 5 bases, with 9 bases between them. Germline V gives CDR1 MDHEN, CDR2 SYDVKM.

The table lists this clone with a count of one. The chain recombines TRBV29-1 with TRBJ2-3; TRBD1 agrees at 8 bases. CDR1 is SQVTM and CDR2 is ANQGSEA in the germline V gene. There are 15 residues in the CDR3. With 2 bases clipped from V and 6 bases from J, the junction kept 10 bases outside the gene matches. The CDR3 nucleotides are TGCAGCGTTGAAATTGGCCAGGGGGCGCCGGATACGCAGTATTTT. Translated: CSVEIGQGAPDTQYF.

This clone appeared a single time. The rearrangement joins TRBV4-2 to TRBJ2-7; 14 bases align to TRBD2. Germline CDR1 is LGHNA and CDR2 is YNFKEQ. This CDR3 has 16 amino acids. With 1 base clipped from V and 5 bases from J, the junction kept 4 bases outside the gene matches. The CDR3: CASSQGLAGGPDEQYF. In DNA, the CDR3 is TGTGCCAGCAGCCAAGGACTAGCGGGAGGGCCGGACGAGCAGTACTTC.

The chain couples TRBV4-1 to TRBJ1-2; D remains unclear. Looked up from germline, CDR1 is MGHRA and CDR2 is YSYEKL. The CDR3 contains 16 residues. The V end lost 0 bases, the J end lost 8 bases, and 19 bases lay between the germline ends. The CDR3 is CASSQDWAPPARGYTF. The CDR3, as DNA: TGCGCCAGCAGCCAAGATTGGGCCCCCCCGGCGAGGGGCTACACCTTC.

The chain joins TRBV27 to TRBJ2-5; D gene unclear. V lost 0 bases and J 11 bases, leaving 19 bases between the germline ends. CDR1 and CDR2 from the germline V gene are MNHEY and SMNVEV (reference sequence). The CDR3 is 15 amino acids. This CDR3 is CASSLSVRTGKEQYF. The CDR3 coding sequence is TGTGCCAGCAGTTTATCGGTGCGTACCGGAAAGGAGCAGTACTTC.

This clone was counted between two and nine times. The chain employs TRBV6-6 and TRBJ2-7; no firm D call. This CDR3 comprises 10 residues. Trimming shortened V by 7 bases and J by 5 bases, and 6 bases separated the two germline ends. The germline CDR1 and CDR2 sequences are MNHNY and SVGAGI (reference sequence). CDR3 nucleotide sequence: TGTGCCAGCAAGTCACACGAGCAGTACTTC. It yields the protein CASKSHEQYF.

The rearrangement links TRBV11-3 to TRBJ2-2; no definite D call. The germline V and J ends were trimmed by 4 bases and 2 bases, with 11 bases remaining between them. Looked up from germline, CDR1 is SGHNT and CDR2 is YENEEA. The CDR3 covers 15 residues. For the CDR3, the DNA is TGTGCCAGCAGCTCACGGGTCGGAAACACCGGGGAGCTGTTTTTT. Amino acid sequence: CASSSRVGNTGELFF. The full variable domain, in which reference TRBV11-3 and TRBJ2-2 provide the parts outside the CDR3, is EAGVVQSPRYKIIEKKQPVAFWCNPISGHNTLYWYLQNLGQGPELLIRYENEEAVDDSQLPKDRFSAERLKGVDSTLKIQPAELGDSAVYLCASSSRVGNTGELFFGEGSRLTVL.

The genes are TRBV9 and TRBJ1-1; 7 nucleotides line up with TRBD1. Germline V gives CDR1 SGDLS, CDR2 YYNGEE. V was pared by 3 bases and J by 0 bases, with 8 bases of the junction left unmatched. The CDR3 covers 16 residues. DNA of the CDR3: TGTGCCAGCAGCGCCGGATTGGGACAGCTGAACACTGAAGCTTTCTTT. As protein: CASSAGLGQLNTEAFF.

The J gene is TRBJ2-5, the V gene TRBV7-6, with 7 bases matching TRBD2. Germline CDR1 SGHVS, CDR2 FNYEAQ. The CDR3 spans 15 residues. Unmatched junction bases numbered 4, after V lost 2 bases and J lost 1 base. The CDR3 loop reads CASSLLGGSQETQYF. The DNA for the CDR3 is TGTGCCAGCAGCTTATTGGGGGGGTCCCAAGAGACCCAGTACTTC.

Of note for this clone: Being one base from a much bigger clone, this may be a read error. This chain joins TRBV9 and TRBJ2-5; no reliable D call. From germline, CDR1 is SGDLS and CDR2 YYNGEE. CDR3 length equals 12 residues. V was trimmed by 5 bases and J by 5 bases, leaving 10 bases between them. CDR3 nucleotides: TGTGCCAGCAGTTTCCTGGGGGAGACCCAGTACTTC. The encoded protein is CASSFLGETQYF. The entire variable domain, with the rest obtained from reference TRBV9 and TRBJ2-5, is as follows: DSGVTQTPKHLITATGQRVTLRCSPRSGDLSVYWYQQSLDQGLQFLIQYYNGEERAKGNILERFSAQQFPDLHSELNLSSLELGDSALYFCASSFLGETQYFGPGTRLLVL.

The genes are TRBV5-6 and TRBJ2-5; TRBD1 matches at 8 bases. The ends lost 5 bases at V and 2 bases at J; junction bases unmatched: 2. Germline CDR1 is SGHDT and CDR2 is YYEEEE. CDR3 size: 13 residues. The CDR3 spells CASRRDRQETQYF. The CDR3 DNA reads as TGTGCCAGCAGACGGGACAGGCAAGAGACCCAGTACTTC.